The entry below gives a single T cell receptor beta chain sequence along with its context. Its antigen is currently unknown. The data were taken from a study of cytomegalovirus exposure and HLA in healthy donors. Study-level findings and limits: For cytomegalovirus status, the classifier reportedly gave diagnoses with high specificity and sensitivity.

The primer mix had 60 Vbeta and 13 Jbeta primers. Sequencing used immunoSEQ multiplex PCR; TCRdb keeps in-frame clones, though not all of them. The sample records more than 150,000 clones, about three quarters being singletons. The ends lost 10 bases at V and 6 bases at J; junction bases unmatched: 4. The length of the CDR3 is 12 residues. Germline V lookup: CDR1 MDHEN, CDR2 SYDVKM. The clonotype originates from a man between 45 and 60 years old in good health and CMV-seropositive. The chain recombines TRBV28 with TRBJ1-4; 8 bases map to TRBD1. Sequencing was performed on PBMCs. This CDR3 is CAIQGVDEKLFF. CDR3 nucleotide sequence: TGTGCCATACAGGGGGTAGATGAAAAACTGTTTTTT.